This paragraph covers one TCR beta chain sequence. Authors' analysis steps: Nucleated cell counts were estimated from reference gene primer amplification. Produced via immunoSEQ multiplex PCR; TCRdb's table is partial and in-frame only. V, J and clone size reflect that table, while D and trimming were determined from the DNA. The sample consists of 150,000 to 200,000 clones, roughly three quarters of them appearing once. Adults between roughly 18 and 95 years of age took part from approximately 24 US areas. This sample was included in a study of blood T cell repertoires in COVID-19. Study background: Whether acute or convalescent, the COVID-19 samples came from the United States, Italy and Spain. The cDNA or gDNA used as material had been derived from T cells, B-cell-depleted T cells, or PBMCs.

Losses at the gene ends were 4 bases for V and 8 bases for J; bases not matched to a gene: 14. From germline, CDR1 is SGHRS and CDR2 YFSETQ. The CDR3 extends over 17 amino acids. Sequenced material: PBMCs or T cells enriched from blood (not recorded which). This receptor was taken from a woman between 50 and 59 years old with acute COVID-19. This rearrangement joins TRBV5-1 to TRBJ1-6, with 8 bases lining up with TRBD1. CDR3 sequence reads: CASSPKNLGTGDSPLHF. The CDR3 nucleotides read TGCGCCAGCAGCCCGAAAAATCTCGGGACAGGAGATTCACCCCTCCACTTT.